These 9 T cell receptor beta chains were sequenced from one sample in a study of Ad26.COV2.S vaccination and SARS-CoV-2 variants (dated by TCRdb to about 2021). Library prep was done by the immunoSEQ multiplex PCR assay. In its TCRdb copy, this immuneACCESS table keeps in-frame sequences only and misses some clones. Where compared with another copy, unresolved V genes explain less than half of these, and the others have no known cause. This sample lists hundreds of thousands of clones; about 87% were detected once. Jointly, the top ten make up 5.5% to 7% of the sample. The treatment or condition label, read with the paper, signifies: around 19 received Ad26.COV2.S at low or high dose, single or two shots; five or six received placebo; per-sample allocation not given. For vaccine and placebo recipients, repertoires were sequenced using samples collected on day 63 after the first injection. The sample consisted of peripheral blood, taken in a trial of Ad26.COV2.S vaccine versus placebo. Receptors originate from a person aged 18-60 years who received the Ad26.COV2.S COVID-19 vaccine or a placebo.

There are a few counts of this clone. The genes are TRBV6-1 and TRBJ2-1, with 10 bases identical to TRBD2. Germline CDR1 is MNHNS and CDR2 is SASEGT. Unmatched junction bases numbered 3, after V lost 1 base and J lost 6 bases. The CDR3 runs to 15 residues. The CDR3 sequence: CASSEEASGSNEQFF. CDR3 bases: TGTGCCAGCAGTGAAGAGGCTAGCGGGAGCAATGAGCAGTTCTTC.

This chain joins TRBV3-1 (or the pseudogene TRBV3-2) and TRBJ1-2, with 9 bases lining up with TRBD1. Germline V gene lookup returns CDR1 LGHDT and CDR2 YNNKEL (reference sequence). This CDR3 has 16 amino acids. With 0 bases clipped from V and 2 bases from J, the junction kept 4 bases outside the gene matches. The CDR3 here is CASSQEVTGGNYGYTF. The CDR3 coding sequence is TGTGCCAGCAGCCAAGAGGTAACAGGGGGCAACTATGGCTACACCTTC.

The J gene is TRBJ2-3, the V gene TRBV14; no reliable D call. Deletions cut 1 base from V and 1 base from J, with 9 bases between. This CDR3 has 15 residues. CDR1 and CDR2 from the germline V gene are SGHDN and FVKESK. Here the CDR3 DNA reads TGTGCCAGCAGCCAAGGGGGTACAGGCACAGATACGCAGTATTTT. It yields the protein CASSQGGTGTDTQYF.

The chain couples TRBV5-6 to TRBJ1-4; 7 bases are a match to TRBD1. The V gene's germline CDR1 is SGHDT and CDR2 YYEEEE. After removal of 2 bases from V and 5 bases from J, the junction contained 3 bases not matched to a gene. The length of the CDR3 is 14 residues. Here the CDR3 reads CASSLQGINEKLFF. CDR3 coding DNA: TGTGCCAGCAGCTTACAGGGGATAAATGAAAAACTGTTTTTT.

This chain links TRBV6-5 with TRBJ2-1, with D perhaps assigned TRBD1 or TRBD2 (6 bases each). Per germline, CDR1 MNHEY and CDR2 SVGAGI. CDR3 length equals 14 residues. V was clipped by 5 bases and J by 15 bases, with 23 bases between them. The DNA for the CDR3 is TGTGCCAGCAGTCCCCAAGGGGGAACGGGAGCTCGGTTCTTC. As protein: CASSPQGGTGARFF.

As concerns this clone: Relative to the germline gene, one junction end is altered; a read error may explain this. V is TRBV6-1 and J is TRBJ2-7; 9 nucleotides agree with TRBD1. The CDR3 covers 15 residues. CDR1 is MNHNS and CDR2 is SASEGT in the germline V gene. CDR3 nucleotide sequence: TGTGCCAGCAGTCAAGCCGGGACAGGGACTTACGAGCAGTACTTC. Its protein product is CASSQAGTGTYEQYF.

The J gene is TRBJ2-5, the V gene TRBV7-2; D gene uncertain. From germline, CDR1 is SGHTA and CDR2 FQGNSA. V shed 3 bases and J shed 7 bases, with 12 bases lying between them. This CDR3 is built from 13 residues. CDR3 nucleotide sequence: TGTGCCAGCAGCTTTATCGGCGAGCGGACCCAGTACTTC. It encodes CASSFIGERTQYF.

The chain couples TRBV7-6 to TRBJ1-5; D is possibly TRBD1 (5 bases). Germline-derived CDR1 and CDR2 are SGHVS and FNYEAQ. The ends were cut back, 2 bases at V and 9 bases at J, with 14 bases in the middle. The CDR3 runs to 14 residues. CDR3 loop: CASSLNTGTRPQHF. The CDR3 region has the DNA TGTGCCAGCAGCTTAAATACCGGGACCCGGCCCCAGCATTTT. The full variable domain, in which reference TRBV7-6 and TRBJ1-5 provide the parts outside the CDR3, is GAGVSQSPRYKVTKRGQDVALRCDPISGHVSLYWYRQALGQGPEFLTYFNYEAQQDKSGLPNDRFSAERPEGSISTLTIQRTEQRDSAMYRCASSLNTGTRPQHFGDGTRLSIL.

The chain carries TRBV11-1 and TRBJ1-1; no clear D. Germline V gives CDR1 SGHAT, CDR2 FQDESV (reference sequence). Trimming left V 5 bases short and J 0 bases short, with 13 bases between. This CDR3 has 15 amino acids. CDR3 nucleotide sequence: TGTGCCAGCAGCCCTGAGGCACTTATGAACACTGAAGCTTTCTTT. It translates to CASSPEALMNTEAFF.